This T cell receptor (beta chain) was retrieved from a study of T-cell memory formation after mild COVID-19. At the level of the study: The TCR clusters were mostly specific to one donor.

This CDR3 comprises 15 residues. The junction had 6 bases not matched to a gene; V was cut back by 1 base and J by 4 bases. Germline CDR1 reads SGHVS; CDR2 reads FNYEAQ. TCRalpha and TCRbeta libraries used 5'RACE with constant-segment primers and UMIs. TCRdb ran MiXCR on the 5' RACE reads and lists one entry per CDR3 protein. The table records 140,000 to 150,000 distinct CDR3 sequences, roughly 24% of them present only once. This clonotype came up a few times. Its target is not known. Study-wide results and limits: Chiefly within CM and EM were the contracting CD4+ clones; CD8+ ones were within EMRA. The second-wave clones peaking on day 37 were not confirmed as SARS-CoV-2-specific.

The receptor's source is an adult woman who had mild COVID-19 (a few samples of this study predate the infection). Cell type and time point are not known. The material sequenced was PBMCs or a T cell subset sorted from them (not recorded which). J is TRBJ2-7 and V is TRBV7-6, with 8 bases aligning to TRBD2. CDR3 region: CASSLGTSFGYEQYF. CDR3 nucleotide sequence: TGTGCCAGCAGCTTAGGGACTAGCTTCGGGTACGAGCAGTACTTC.